This note documents a single T cell receptor beta chain sequence. Its antigen is still unknown. The data were taken from a study of siplizumab effects on memory and regulatory T cells. CDR1 and CDR2 (germline): WNHNN, SYGVQD (reference sequence). The CDR3 runs to 16 residues. V lost 2 bases, J lost 2 bases, and 13 bases lay in between. Method: immunoSEQ multiplex PCR; TCRdb's copy keeps in-frame clones and lacks some. The data contain 100,000 or so clones, 92% of them singletons. Study-level results: Among alloreactive clones, only a minor fraction mapped to unstimulated subsets. Relative to controls at 25% to 30%, mappable alloreactive CD4+ clones exhibited a mean Treg-derived proportion of approximately 68% with siplizumab. Naive T cells appeared more varied than memory cells and looked like key alloresponse contributors. Proliferating Tregs' suppressive function in siplizumab cultures went unconfirmed.

The chain carries TRBV10-1 and TRBJ2-1, with D maybe TRBD1 (5 bases). The specimen sequenced was CD4+ T cells sorted from blood. The source is a human donor in good health. The CDR3: CASSEVGPPTYNEQFF. DNA for the CDR3: TGCGCCAGCAGTGAGGTGGGGCCCCCAACCTACAATGAGCAGTTCTTC.